Presented here are 26 T cell receptor beta chains from one specimen sequenced in a study of human T cells and chemical hapten exposure. TCRdb independently ran MiXCR on the RACE reads; one entry per CDR3 protein. The data contain approximately 80,000 distinct CDR3 sequences, around 15% of them singletons. The time point denotes: pre-sensitization, week 0. Treatment: therapeutic diphenylcyclopropenone sensitization with weekly scalp DPC. The specimen was whole blood, collected in connection with sensitization to the hapten diphenylcyclopropenone (DPC). The receptors were gathered from a woman aged 50 to 60 with alopecia areata. Some clones in this sample may be carry-over from other donors' samples.

The chain is built from TRBV7-2 and TRBJ2-5, with TRBD1 matching over 7 bases. Germline-derived CDR1 and CDR2 are SGHTA and FQGNSA. The CDR3 sequence is 14 residues long. V was pared by 7 bases and J by 3 bases, with 8 bases of the junction left unmatched. The CDR3: CASTPGTAEETQYF. The CDR3, as DNA: TGTGCCAGCACCCCCGGGACAGCCGAAGAGACCCAGTACTTC.

V gene TRBV4-1 combines with J gene TRBJ2-7; 11 nucleotides agree with TRBD1. Trimming took 7 bases from V and 6 from J; bases not matched to a gene: 8. Germline V CDR1 and CDR2: MGHRA, YSYEKL. CDR3 length: 14 residues. As DNA, the CDR3 is TGCGCCAGCACGAGGACAGGGGGCTCCCTCGAGCAGTACTTC. It specifies CASTRTGGSLEQYF.

This clonotype was counted a few times. The genes are TRBV19 and TRBJ1-2; a possible D gene is TRBD1 (6 bases). CDR1 and CDR2 (germline): LNHDA, SQIVND (reference sequence). This CDR3 is 14 amino acids long. The ends were cut back, 1 base at V and 4 bases at J, with 10 bases in the middle. CDR3 sequence reads: CASSIVGQLYGYTF. In nucleotides, the CDR3 is TGTGCCAGTAGTATAGTTGGACAGCTCTATGGCTACACCTTC.

This clonotype has only a few counts. The chain has TRBV24-1 and TRBJ2-3; 10 bases agree with TRBD2. The ends lost 7 bases at V and 5 bases at J; junction bases unmatched: 8. CDR1 is KGHDR, CDR2 SFDVKD, per germline. This CDR3 comprises 15 residues. The CDR3 DNA is TGTGCCACCAGAGAGCTAGCGGGAGTAAGAGATACGCAGTATTTT. Translating it yields CATRELAGVRDTQYF.

This clonotype was detected a few times. This chain connects TRBV6-2 or TRBV6-3 to TRBJ2-1, with D perhaps TRBD1 or TRBD2 (5 bases each). The ends were cut back, 5 bases at V and 4 bases at J, with 12 bases in the middle. The CDR3 length is 14 residues. CDR1 is MNHEY, CDR2 SVGEGT, per germline. The CDR3 coding sequence is TGTGCCAGCAGTGAGGGGTCCATATACAATGAGCAGTTCTTC. Its protein product is CASSEGSIYNEQFF.

The chain employs TRBV20-1 and TRBJ2-3; 9 positions agree with TRBD1. CDR3 length equals 14 residues. V was clipped by 8 bases and J by 6 bases; unmatched bases: 12. The germline V gene encodes CDR1 DFQATT and CDR2 SNEGSKA (reference sequence). The DNA of the CDR3 is TGCAGTTCTACTCTCACAGGGGGCAGGGATACGCAGTATTTT. It encodes CSSTLTGGRDTQYF.

V is TRBV7-2 and J is TRBJ2-4, with 8 positions matching TRBD2. The CDR3 spans 17 residues. The V gene end was trimmed by 1 base and the J gene end by 0 bases; junction bases not matched to a gene: 5. Germline values: CDR1 SGHTA, CDR2 FQGNSA. CDR3 nucleotide sequence: TGTGCCAGCAGCTTAGGACTAGCGACTCTAGCCAAAAACATTCAGTACTTC. Its translation is CASSLGLATLAKNIQYF.

This clonotype was seen a handful of times. The V gene is TRBV20-1, the J gene TRBJ2-3, with TRBD2 identical over 8 bases. The V and J ends lost 6 bases and 0 bases, in that order; junction bases with no gene match: 5. The CDR3 length is 14 residues. Germline CDR1 reads DFQATT; CDR2 reads SNEGSKA (reference sequence). CDR3 protein: CSATSGSSTDTQYF. CDR3 nucleotides: TGCAGTGCCACGAGCGGGAGTAGCACAGATACGCAGTATTTT.

This clonotype was seen a handful of times. The rearrangement uses TRBV3-1 and TRBJ2-7; 8 positions agree with TRBD2. Germline lookup yields CDR1 LGHDT and CDR2 YNNKEL (reference sequence). Trimming took 4 bases from V and 2 from J; bases not matched to a gene: 16. The CDR3 sequence is 18 residues long. The CDR3 is CASSRLPVAGLNPYEQYF. The CDR3 DNA reads TGTGCCAGCAGCCGACTCCCTGTAGCGGGGCTAAACCCCTACGAGCAGTACTTC.

There are a few counts of this clonotype. This CDR3 reads CASSRRQFYEQYF. The CDR3 nucleotides read TGTGCCAGCAGTCGCAGACAATTCTACGAGCAGTACTTC. The chain is built from TRBV12-3 or TRBV12-4 and TRBJ2-7, with unresolved D. Trimming cost V 5 bases and J 3 bases, with 11 bases left between them. The CDR3 has 13 residues.

The chain employs TRBV21-1 and TRBJ2-7; the D call in the table, TRBD2, was not verified against the DNA. TRBV21-1 is classified as a pseudogene. The CDR3 contains 16 residues. The CDR3 DNA reads as TGTGCCAGCAGCGACGGGACTAGCGTTCTATCCTACGAGCAGTACTTC. As protein: CASSDGTSVLSYEQYF.

This clonotype appeared a few times. The CDR3 DNA follows: TGCGCCAGCGGACAGGGGGAAGAGCAGTACTTC. Protein sequence: CASGQGEEQYF. The V call is TRBV4-1, the J call TRBJ2-7, with 10 positions matching TRBD1. The CDR3 has 11 amino acids. Germline-derived CDR1 and CDR2 are MGHRA and YSYEKL. V gave up 8 bases and J gave up 7 bases; unmatched junction bases: 2.

The V gene is TRBV20-1, the J gene TRBJ2-2; 13 nucleotides match TRBD2. The CDR3 extends over 16 amino acids. V gave up 6 bases and J gave up 6 bases; unmatched junction bases: 10. The germline gives CDR1 DFQATT, CDR2 SNEGSKA (reference sequence). The CDR3 coding sequence is TGCAGTGCGAGGACTAGCGGGAGTCGTATACCCGGGGAGCTGTTTTTT. This sequence encodes CSARTSGSRIPGELFF.

The V and J genes are TRBV29-1 and TRBJ1-1, with 8 bases lining up with TRBD1. There are 13 residues in the CDR3. The junction had 4 bases not matched to a gene; V was cut back by 6 bases and J by 1 base. The germline CDR1 and CDR2 sequences are SQVTM and ANQGSEA. The CDR3 DNA sequence: TGCAGCGTCGGACAGGGAGGGAACACTGAAGCTTTCTTT. It translates to CSVGQGGNTEAFF.

The chain is built from TRBV11-2 and TRBJ1-1; unclear D gene. The CDR3 contains 13 residues. The germline V gene encodes CDR1 SGHAT and CDR2 FQNNGV. V dropped 2 bases and J dropped 3 bases, with 7 bases sitting between them. CDR3 DNA sequence: TGTGCCAGCAGCTTAATGTCCTACACTGAAGCTTTCTTT. Translation: CASSLMSYTEAFF. Full variable domain (remainder filled in from reference TRBV11-2 and TRBJ1-1): EAGVAQSPRYKIIEKRQSVAFWCNPISGHATLYWYQQILGQGPKLLIQFQNNGVVDDSQLPKDRFSAERLKGVDSTLKIQPAKLEDSAVYLCASSLMSYTEAFFGQGTRLTVV.

The chain is built from TRBV7-2 and TRBJ2-7; 7 bases align to TRBD1. The CDR3 is 15 amino acids. V was clipped by 1 base and J by 4 bases; unmatched bases: 7. The V gene's germline CDR1 is SGHTA and CDR2 FQGNSA. DNA for the CDR3: TGTGCCAGCAGCTTAGGGGACAGCCGTTCGTACGAGCAGTACTTC. Amino acid sequence: CASSLGDSRSYEQYF.

This clonotype was picked up a small number of times. This sequence joins TRBV20-1 and TRBJ2-7; no definite D call. Germline V lookup: CDR1 DFQATT, CDR2 SNEGSKA (reference sequence). The CDR3 totals 13 residues. V dropped 2 bases and J dropped 5 bases, with 13 bases sitting between them. CDR3 protein: CSARPPTTNEQYF. The CDR3 bases are TGCAGTGCTAGACCTCCAACAACAAACGAGCAGTACTTC.

This clonotype was counted a few times. The rearrangement uses TRBV27 and TRBJ2-3; D may correspond to TRBD1 or TRBD2 (5 bases each). The ends were cut back, 3 bases at V and 4 bases at J, with 8 bases in the middle. CDR3 length: 13 amino acids. Germline CDR1 is MNHEY and CDR2 is SMNVEV (reference sequence). The CDR3 protein is CASSLGVPDTQYF. The CDR3 DNA reads as TGTGCCAGCAGTTTGGGGGTGCCAGATACGCAGTATTTT.

This clonotype has just a few counts. The CDR3 DNA reads as TGCGCCAGCAGTCCGAGACGATTGGACAGGGCTTATGGCTACACCTTC. This translates into CASSPRRLDRAYGYTF. The V and J genes are TRBV10-1 and TRBJ1-2, with 8 bases identical to TRBD1. The trim removed 5 bases at V and 5 bases at J, leaving 13 bases unmatched. The CDR3 contains 16 residues. Germline values: CDR1 WNHNN, CDR2 SYGVQD (reference sequence).

This clonotype was counted ten times or more. The chain is built from TRBV20-1 and TRBJ1-1, with D tentatively TRBD1 (5 bases). The CDR3 spans 15 residues. Germline V CDR1 and CDR2: DFQATT, SNEGSKA (reference sequence). Trimming took off 2 bases at V and 0 bases at J, with 13 bases between the two ends. The CDR3 nucleotides are TGCAGTGCTAGAATGGGGCTCGAAATGAACACTGAAGCTTTCTTT. Translating it yields CSARMGLEMNTEAFF.

The CDR3 region has the DNA TGTGCCAGCAGCCCCCGCCCGGGATCCTACGAGCAGTACTTC. This sequence encodes CASSPRPGSYEQYF. V gene TRBV7-2 combines with J gene TRBJ2-7, with a possible D match to TRBD2 (5 bases). The CDR3 is 14 residues long. The germline V gene encodes CDR1 SGHTA and CDR2 FQGNSA. Trimming removed 5 bases at V and 1 base at J, with 12 bases between.

The chain uses TRBV11-2 and TRBJ2-3; maybe TRBD2 (6 bases). The CDR3 is made up of 15 amino acids. V lost 5 bases to trimming and J lost 0 bases, with 12 bases between them. Per germline, CDR1 SGHAT and CDR2 FQNNGV. CDR3 DNA: TGTGCCAGCAGCGTCGAGGGGACTAGCACAGATACGCAGTATTTT. The encoded protein is CASSVEGTSTDTQYF.

About this clonotype itself: The junction departs from the called germline gene at one end, perhaps through a read error. This chain uses TRBV2 with TRBJ1-5; maybe TRBD1 (5 bases). The CDR3 is 15 residues long. Germline values: CDR1 SNHLY, CDR2 FYNNEI. Here the CDR3 reads CAGRLDKFSNQPQHF. CDR3 sequence (DNA): TGTGCCGGCAGGTTGGACAAATTTAGCAATCAGCCCCAGCATTTT.

The rearrangement joins TRBV6-5 to TRBJ2-7; TRBD1 aligns across 9 bases. In germline, CDR1 is MNHEY, CDR2 SVGAGI. V dropped 4 bases and J dropped 2; count of bases not matched to a gene: 3. The CDR3 totals 14 residues. For the CDR3, the DNA is TGTGCCAGCAGTTTGACAGGGGGAACCTACGAGCAGTACTTC. Protein sequence: CASSLTGGTYEQYF.

V is TRBV5-1 and J is TRBJ2-5, with TRBD1 matching 9 bases. CDR1 is SGHRS, CDR2 YFSETQ, per germline. The trim removed 1 base at V and 7 bases at J, leaving 8 bases unmatched. The CDR3 contains 15 residues. CDR3 DNA: TGCGCCAGCAGCTTGACTGGACAGGGGCCGGGGACCCAGTACTTC. Its translation: CASSLTGQGPGTQYF.

This clonotype was detected ten times or more. The rearrangement uses TRBV12-3 or TRBV12-4 and TRBJ1-1, with 10 bases identical to TRBD1. The CDR3 has 13 residues. V lost 8 bases, J lost 4 bases, and 4 bases stayed unmatched. This CDR3 is CASVRDRGTEAFF. In DNA, the CDR3 is TGTGCCAGCGTCAGGGACAGGGGCACTGAAGCTTTCTTT.